One TCR beta chain is described in this entry. Its antigen remains unidentified. The data derive from a study of CD8 T cells in ankylosing spondylitis. The CDR3 contains 15 residues. The V gene's germline CDR1 is SGHRS and CDR2 YFSETQ. The V gene end was trimmed by 2 bases and the J gene end by 4 bases; junction bases not matched to a gene: 7. Study findings and constraints: Past research had described some motif variants in reactive arthritis synovial fluid and blood.

TCRdb reprocessed the 5' RACE reads via MiXCR and lists one record per CDR3 protein. Of 250,000 to 350,000 distinct CDR3 sequences listed, 15% to 20% are singletons. The chain employs TRBV5-1 and TRBJ2-5, with 8 bases lining up with TRBD1. Sequences were obtained from blood, either unsorted or a sorted T cell fraction (not recorded which). The sequence was obtained from a male donor with ankylosing spondylitis or in good health (not recorded which). CDR3 DNA sequence: TGCGCCAGCAGCTTAGACGGACAGGGAAGAGAGACCCAGTACTTC. Translated: CASSLDGQGRETQYF.